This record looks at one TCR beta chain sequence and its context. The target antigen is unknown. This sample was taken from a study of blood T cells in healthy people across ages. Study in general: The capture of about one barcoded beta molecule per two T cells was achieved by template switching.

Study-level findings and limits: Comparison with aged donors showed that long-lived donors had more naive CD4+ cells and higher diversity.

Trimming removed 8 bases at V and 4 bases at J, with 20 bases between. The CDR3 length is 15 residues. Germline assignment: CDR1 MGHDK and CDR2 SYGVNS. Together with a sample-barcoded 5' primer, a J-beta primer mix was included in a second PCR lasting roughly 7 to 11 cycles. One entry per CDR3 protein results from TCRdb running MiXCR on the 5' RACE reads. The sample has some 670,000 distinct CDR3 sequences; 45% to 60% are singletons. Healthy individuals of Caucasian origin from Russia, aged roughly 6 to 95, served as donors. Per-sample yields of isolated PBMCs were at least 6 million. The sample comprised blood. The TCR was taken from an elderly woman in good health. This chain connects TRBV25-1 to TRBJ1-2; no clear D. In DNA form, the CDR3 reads TGTGCCAGCTCATTTGCAGGCGGGCCCCTCTATGGCTACACCTTC. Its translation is CASSFAGGPLYGYTF.